This T cell receptor (beta chain) was captured in a study of T cell changes during pregnancy in multiple sclerosis. This table comes from immunoSEQ multiplex PCR, and its TCRdb copy is limited to in-frame clones, with some not included. Of about 52,000 clones in the sample, about 92% were seen once. Per the germline V gene, CDR1 is SGHTA and CDR2 is FQGNSA. This CDR3 contains 17 residues. The V and J ends lost 1 base and 4 bases, in that order; junction bases with no gene match: 11. V and J are TRBV7-2 and TRBJ1-2, with 8 nucleotides matching TRBD1. Sequencing was performed on CD4+ T cells from peripheral blood mononuclear cells, taken after pregnancy. This clonotype was obtained from a female donor in good health, enrolled as a control in a pregnancy study. CDR3 sequence (DNA): TGTGCCAGCAGCTTAGAGACGGCAGGGGGCCAATCCTATGGCTACACCTTC. Protein sequence: CASSLETAGGQSYGYTF.